This record looks at one T cell receptor beta chain sequence and its context. TCR sequencing used cDNA made by reverse transcription of extracted RNA. The protocol was immunoSEQ multiplex PCR, while the TCRdb copy is restricted to in-frame clones and leaves out a portion. The table records 90,000 to 120,000 clones, over 80% of them present only once. The ends were cut back, 4 bases at V and 1 base at J, with 19 bases in the middle. Germline V gene data show CDR1 as SGHVS and CDR2 as FQNEAQ. CDR3 length: 17 amino acids. Treatment denoted: oral pan-JAK inhibitor, 5-10 mg twice daily. The source of the sample is a study of CD8+ T cells in alopecia areata.

The TCR was taken from a human donor with alopecia areata. Material: CD8+ T cells sorted from blood, obtained at week 24, from a patient treated with tofacitinib. The chain recombines TRBV7-8 with TRBJ2-5, with D possibly matching TRBD1 (6 bases). The CDR3 sequence: CASSSTRQVKGQETQYF. CDR3 bases: TGTGCCAGCAGCTCCACCCGACAGGTGAAAGGCCAAGAGACCCAGTACTTC.